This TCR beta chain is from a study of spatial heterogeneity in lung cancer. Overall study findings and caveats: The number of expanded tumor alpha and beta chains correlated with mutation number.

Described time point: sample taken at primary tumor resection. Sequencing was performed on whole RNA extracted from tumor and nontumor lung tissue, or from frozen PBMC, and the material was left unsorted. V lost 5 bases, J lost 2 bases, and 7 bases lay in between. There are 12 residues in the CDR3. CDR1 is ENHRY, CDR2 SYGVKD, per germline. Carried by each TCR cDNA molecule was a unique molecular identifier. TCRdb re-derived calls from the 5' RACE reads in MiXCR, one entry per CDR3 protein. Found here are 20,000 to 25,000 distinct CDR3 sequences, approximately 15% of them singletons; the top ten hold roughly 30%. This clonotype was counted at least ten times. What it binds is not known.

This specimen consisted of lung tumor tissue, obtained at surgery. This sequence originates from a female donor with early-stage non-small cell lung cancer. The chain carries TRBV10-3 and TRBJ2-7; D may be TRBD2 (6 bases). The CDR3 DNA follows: TGTGCCATCAGTCGGACTACCTACGAGCAGTACTTC. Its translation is CAISRTTYEQYF.